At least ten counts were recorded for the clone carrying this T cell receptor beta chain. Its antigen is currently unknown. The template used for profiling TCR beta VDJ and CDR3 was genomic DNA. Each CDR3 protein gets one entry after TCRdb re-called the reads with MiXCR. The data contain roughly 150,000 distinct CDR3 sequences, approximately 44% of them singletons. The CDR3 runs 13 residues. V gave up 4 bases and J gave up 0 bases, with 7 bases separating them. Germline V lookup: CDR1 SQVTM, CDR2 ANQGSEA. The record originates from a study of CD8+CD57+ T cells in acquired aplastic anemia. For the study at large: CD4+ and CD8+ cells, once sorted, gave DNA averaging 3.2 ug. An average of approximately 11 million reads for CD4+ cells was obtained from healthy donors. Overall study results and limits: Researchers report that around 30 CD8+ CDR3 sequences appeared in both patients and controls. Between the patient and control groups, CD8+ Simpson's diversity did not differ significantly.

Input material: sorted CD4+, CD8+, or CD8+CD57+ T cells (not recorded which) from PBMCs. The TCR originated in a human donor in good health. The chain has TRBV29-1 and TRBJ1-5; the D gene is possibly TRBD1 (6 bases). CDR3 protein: CSVAGASNQPQHF. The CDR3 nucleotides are TGCAGCGTTGCAGGGGCTAGCAATCAGCCCCAGCATTTT.